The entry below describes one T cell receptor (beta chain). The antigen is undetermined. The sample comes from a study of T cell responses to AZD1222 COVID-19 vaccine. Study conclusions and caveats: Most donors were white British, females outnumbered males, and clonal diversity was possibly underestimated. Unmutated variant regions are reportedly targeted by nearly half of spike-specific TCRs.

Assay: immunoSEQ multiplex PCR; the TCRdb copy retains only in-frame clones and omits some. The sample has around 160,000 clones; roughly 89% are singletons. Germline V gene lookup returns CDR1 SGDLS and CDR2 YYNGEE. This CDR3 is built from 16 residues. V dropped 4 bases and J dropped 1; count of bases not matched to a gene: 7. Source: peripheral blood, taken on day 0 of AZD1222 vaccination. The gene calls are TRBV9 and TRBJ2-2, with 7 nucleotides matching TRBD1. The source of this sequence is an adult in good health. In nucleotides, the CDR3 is TGTGCCAGCAGCCCCAGACAGGGCAAGAACACCGGGGAGCTGTTTTTT. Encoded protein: CASSPRQGKNTGELFF. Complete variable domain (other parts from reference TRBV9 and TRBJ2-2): DSGVTQTPKHLITATGQRVTLRCSPRSGDLSVYWYQQSLDQGLQFLIQYYNGEERAKGNILERFSAQQFPDLHSELNLSSLELGDSALYFCASSPRQGKNTGELFFGEGSRLTVL.